The present T cell receptor (beta chain) was sequenced within a study of blood T cells in healthy people across ages. It was with a sample-barcoded 5' primer and a J-beta primer mix that a second PCR of roughly 6 to 12 cycles was run. MiXCR, applied by TCRdb to the 5' RACE reads, yields one record per CDR3 protein. The sample has hundreds of thousands of distinct CDR3 sequences, around half seen once. Researchers isolated at least 6.5 million PBMCs per sample. The trim removed 2 bases at V and 8 bases at J, leaving 4 bases unmatched. The CDR3 has 14 residues. Sequencing input: blood. This receptor was taken from a woman aged 55-75 years in good health. The chain is built from TRBV12-3 or TRBV12-4 and TRBJ2-1; 9 nucleotides line up with TRBD1. This CDR3 is CASSLLDRGYEQFF. The DNA of the CDR3 is TGTGCCAGCAGTTTATTGGACAGGGGCTATGAGCAGTTCTTC.